The clone carrying this T cell receptor (beta chain) has a single count. Its antigen is not identified. PCR was performed a second time for about 7 to 12 cycles using a sample-barcoded 5' primer and a J-beta primer mix. Each sample yielded at least 2.5 million CDR3-containing paired-end reads. Using its own MiXCR run on the 5' RACE reads, TCRdb lists one record per CDR3 protein. The sample contains 780,000 or so distinct CDR3 sequences, 56% of which appear only once. Trimming cost V 10 bases and J 0 bases, with 10 bases left between them. CDR1 is KGHDR and CDR2 is SFDVKD in the germline V gene. This CDR3 region has 13 residues. This sample was taken from a study of blood T cells in healthy people across ages. Study-wide points: Donor CMV infection status was unknown, possibly confounding age-related changes in expanded clonotypes. There was a strong correlation between TCR beta diversity and naive T cell percentage.

The V and J genes are TRBV24-1 and TRBJ2-3; either TRBD1 or TRBD2 may fit D (5 bases each). The source material was blood. This sequence was found in a man between 40 and 49 years old in good health. This chain's CDR3 is CATGEASTDTQYF. In DNA form, the CDR3 reads TGTGCCACGGGGGAAGCTAGCACAGATACGCAGTATTTT.